These T cell receptor beta chains were read from a single sample in a study of blood T cell repertoires in COVID-19. The data were produced by immunoSEQ multiplex PCR, yet TCRdb's version contains in-frame clones alone and is incomplete. The sample records about 330,000 clones, around nine tenths being singletons. The sequenced sample consisted of peripheral blood. Receptors originate from a woman in her fifties or sixties with active or convalescent COVID-19. CDR3s leave out the opening cysteine and the closing phenylalanine or tryptophan.

V,J,CDR3
TRBV10-3,TRBJ1-1,AASPGEGNTEAF
TRBV6-6,TRBJ1-1,ASSRTGSRPEAF
TRBV5-8,TRBJ2-3,ASSLGTSGPSDTQY
TRBV4-1,TRBJ1-4,ASSQDRLPDEKLF
TRBV7-2,TRBJ1-1,ASSSGLSPGAEAF
TRBV5-8,TRBJ2-4,ASSLVGTSGGKNIQY
TRBV27,TRBJ2-3,ASSPRVTSTDTQY
TRBV7-2,TRBJ2-3,ASSSPGQGSDTQY
TRBV29-1,TRBJ2-7,SVEDQWGQGSYEQY
TRBV6-2/TRBV6-3,TRBJ2-6,ASSLSSGANVLT
TRBV5-1,TRBJ1-1,ASSPGTGMNTEAF
TRBV7-9,TRBJ2-1,ASSLRTSGSLEQF
TRBV27,TRBJ1-2,ASSLRTGNGVFYGYT
TRBV7-9,TRBJ2-1,ASSLVRDAYNEQF
TRBV30,TRBJ2-1,AWSKGLTSGRAGEQF
TRBV28,TRBJ1-5,ASNPLGKGDSNQPQH
TRBV18,TRBJ1-1,ASSSSGQGGTEAF
TRBV6-1,TRBJ1-3,ASSEVAGSSGNTIY
TRBV9,TRBJ2-7,ASSVGPSSYEQY
TRBV6-5,TRBJ1-6,ASIPTDPSPLH
TRBV30,TRBJ1-6,AWRVGGNSPLH
TRBV5-1,TRBJ2-1,ASSSSAGGSYNEQF
TRBV6-6,TRBJ1-1,ASTPTGYGAF
TRBV7-9,TRBJ2-1,ASSSQGAQF
TRBV30,TRBJ1-1,AWSARQGANTEAF
TRBV2,TRBJ1-1,ASSTQATTEAF
TRBV7-9,TRBJ2-7,ASSSPTGTGYEQY
TRBV5-1,TRBJ2-1,ASSLNVLAREQF
TRBV7-2,TRBJ1-5,ASSLGQGRINQPQH
TRBV6-5,TRBJ2-7,ASRDRGEQY
TRBV5-1,TRBJ1-6,ASRRIDRGVTSPLH
TRBV18,TRBJ1-4,ASSPGTGSEKLF
TRBV7-6,TRBJ2-7,ASSGHSGRYEQY
TRBV30,TRBJ2-7,AWLSKPGQGTYEQY
TRBV30,TRBJ2-1,AWRRQGGGPYNEQF
TRBV16,TRBJ1-1,ASSQSRVGNTEAF
TRBV27,TRBJ2-2,ASSLGAGSGIGELF
TRBV6-1,TRBJ2-7,ASSEGRGNSYEQY
TRBV7-2,TRBJ2-1,ASSRERGAYNEQF
TRBV5-1,TRBJ1-5,ASSLTGVGNQPQH
TRBV7-9,TRBJ2-1,ASSQNRDRVDEQF
TRBV5-1,TRBJ2-3,ASGGLAGGSDTQY
TRBV18,TRBJ2-7,ASSPLRGGNEQY
TRBV30,TRBJ1-5,AWSQKRGSNQPQH
TRBV11-3,TRBJ1-1,ASSLQGSGTEAF
TRBV4-3,TRBJ1-5,ASSQDRRGDQPQH
TRBV19,TRBJ2-1,ASSISGSANEQF
TRBV12-3/TRBV12-4,TRBJ1-2,ASSRTVNYGYT
TRBV29-1,TRBJ2-2,SDRTYTGELF
TRBV5-1,TRBJ1-3,ASSLGAYRREDTIY
TRBV7-9,TRBJ1-2,ASSEDSFYGYT
TRBV9,TRBJ2-7,ASSVRDGGYYEQY
TRBV4-2,TRBJ2-2,ASSQGATKSPLNGELF
TRBV12-3/TRBV12-4,TRBJ1-2,ASSLLQNYGYT
TRBV29-1,TRBJ1-5,SARGGGSNQPQH
TRBV19,TRBJ1-1,ASSNLWGSPNTEAF
TRBV11-2,TRBJ2-4,ASSRTSGGLAKNIQY
TRBV11-3,TRBJ2-7,ASSLDSSGEQY